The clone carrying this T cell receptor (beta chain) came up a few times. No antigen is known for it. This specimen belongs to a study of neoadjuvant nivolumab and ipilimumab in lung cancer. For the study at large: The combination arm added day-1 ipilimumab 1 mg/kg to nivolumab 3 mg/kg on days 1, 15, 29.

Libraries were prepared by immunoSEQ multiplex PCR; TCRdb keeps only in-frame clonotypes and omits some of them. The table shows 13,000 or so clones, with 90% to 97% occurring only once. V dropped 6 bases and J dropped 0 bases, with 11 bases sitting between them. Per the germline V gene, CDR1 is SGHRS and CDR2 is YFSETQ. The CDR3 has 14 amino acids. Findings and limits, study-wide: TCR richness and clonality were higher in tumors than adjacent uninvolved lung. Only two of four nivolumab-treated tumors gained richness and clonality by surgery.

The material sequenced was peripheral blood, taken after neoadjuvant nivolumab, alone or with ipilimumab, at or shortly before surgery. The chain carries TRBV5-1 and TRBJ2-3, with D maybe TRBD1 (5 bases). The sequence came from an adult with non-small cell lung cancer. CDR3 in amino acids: CASNRQHSTDTQYF. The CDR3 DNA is TGCGCCAGCAATAGACAGCACAGCACAGATACGCAGTATTTT.